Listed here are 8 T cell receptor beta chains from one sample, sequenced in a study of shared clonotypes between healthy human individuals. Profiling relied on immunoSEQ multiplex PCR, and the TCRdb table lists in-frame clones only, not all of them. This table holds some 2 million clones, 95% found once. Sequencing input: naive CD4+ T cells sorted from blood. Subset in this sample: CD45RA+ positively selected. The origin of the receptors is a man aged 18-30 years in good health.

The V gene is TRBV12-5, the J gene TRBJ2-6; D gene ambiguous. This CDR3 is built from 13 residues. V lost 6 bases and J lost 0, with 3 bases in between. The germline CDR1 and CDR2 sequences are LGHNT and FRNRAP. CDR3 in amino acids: CASGGSGANVLTF. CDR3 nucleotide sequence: TGTGCTAGTGGGGGCTCTGGGGCCAACGTCCTGACTTTC.

CDR3 sequence: CACQGVEDGYTF. CDR3 DNA: TGTGCCTGTCAAGGGGTGGAGGACGGCTACACCTTC. This rearrangement joins TRBV30 to TRBJ1-2; tentative D call: TRBD1 (5 bases). From germline, CDR1 is GTSNPN and CDR2 SVGIG (reference sequence). Trimming pared 6 bases from V and 8 bases from J, leaving 16 bases between. The CDR3 sequence is 12 residues long.

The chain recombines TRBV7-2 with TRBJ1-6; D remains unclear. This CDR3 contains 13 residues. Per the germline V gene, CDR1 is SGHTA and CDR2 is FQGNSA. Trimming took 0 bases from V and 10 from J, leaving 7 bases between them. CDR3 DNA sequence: TGTGCCAGCAGCTTAGCGCTGGGGTCACCCCTCCACTTT. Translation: CASSLALGSPLHF.

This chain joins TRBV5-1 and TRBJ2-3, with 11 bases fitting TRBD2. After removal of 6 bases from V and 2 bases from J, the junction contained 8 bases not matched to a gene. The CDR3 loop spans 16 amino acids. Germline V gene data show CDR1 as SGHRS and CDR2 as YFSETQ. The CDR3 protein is CASTPPGLAATDTQYF. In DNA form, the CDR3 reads TGCGCCAGCACACCACCGGGACTAGCGGCCACAGATACGCAGTATTTT.

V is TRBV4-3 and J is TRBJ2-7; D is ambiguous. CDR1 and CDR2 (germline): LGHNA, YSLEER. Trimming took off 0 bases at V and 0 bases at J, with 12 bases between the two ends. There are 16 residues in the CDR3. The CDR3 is CASSQDEWGSSYEQYF. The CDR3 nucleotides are TGCGCCAGCAGCCAAGATGAATGGGGATCCTCCTACGAGCAGTACTTC.

The CDR3 nucleotides are TGTGCCAGCGGGCCAGGGTTAAATTCACCCCTCCACTTT. Translating it yields CASGPGLNSPLHF. V usage is TRBV6-1 and J usage is TRBJ1-6, with D possibly being TRBD1 (5 bases). Germline-derived CDR1 and CDR2 are MNHNS and SASEGT. The CDR3 is 13 residues long. Trimming pared 8 bases from V and 7 bases from J, leaving 12 bases between.

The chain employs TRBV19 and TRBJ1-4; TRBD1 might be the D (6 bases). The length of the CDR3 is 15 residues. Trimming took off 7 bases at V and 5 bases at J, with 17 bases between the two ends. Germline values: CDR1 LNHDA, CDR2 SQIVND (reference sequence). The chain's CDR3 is CASTPGGQTNEKLFF. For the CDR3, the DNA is TGTGCCAGTACCCCCGGGGGGCAGACCAATGAAAAACTGTTTTTT.

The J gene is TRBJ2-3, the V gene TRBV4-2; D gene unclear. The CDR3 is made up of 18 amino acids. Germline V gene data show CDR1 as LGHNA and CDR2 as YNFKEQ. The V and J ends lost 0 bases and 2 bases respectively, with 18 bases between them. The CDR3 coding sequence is TGTGCCAGCAGCCAAGAGGTCCCCTTTTCCCGCACCACAGATACGCAGTATTTT. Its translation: CASSQEVPFSRTTDTQYF.